This entry describes one T cell receptor beta chain. The data are from a study of graft-versus-host responses after intestinal transplantation. Study in general: Multivisceral, liver-intestinal, or isolated intestinal transplants were given to recipients.

This CDR3 is 14 amino acids long. CDR1 is SQVTM, CDR2 ANQGSEA, per germline. Trimming removed 6 bases from V and 0 bases from J, with 14 bases in between. Plates contained around 200,000 CFSE-labeled responder cells and around 200,000 irradiated, violet-dye-labeled stimulator cells. Post-reaction, proliferating CD3+CD4+ and CD3+CD8+ responders (CFSE-low) were sorted. Here immunoSEQ multiplex PCR was the method, and the copy in TCRdb shows in-frame clones only, minus some. The sample consists of about 15,000 clones, more than 25% of them appearing once. This TCR was recovered from a human patient who received an intestinal transplant. The rearrangement links TRBV29-1 to TRBJ1-1, with a tentative D call TRBD1 (5 bases). Material: alloreactive CD8+ T cells from a mixed lymphocyte reaction culture, obtained before intestinal transplant. Described subset: CFSE-low proliferating T cells sorted from roughly 6-day pre-transplant mixed lymphocyte reaction (GvH or HvG direction). The CDR3 sequence: CSVGLSGMNTEAFF. The CDR3 DNA reads TGCAGCGTCGGCCTATCAGGGATGAACACTGAAGCTTTCTTT.